The 24 T cell receptor beta chains listed next were all sequenced from one sample in a study of B cell selection in AIRE deficiency. Clones were read by immunoSEQ multiplex PCR, and TCRdb kept only the in-frame ones, dropping some. Among approximately 24,000 clones, 95% to 97% were seen once, and the ten largest hold around 0.17%. Conventional CD4 T cells were sorted as CD4+CD127+ cells. The sequencing input was CD4+CD127+ conventional T cells sorted from PBMCs. The receptors originated from a human donor in good health.

J is TRBJ1-5 and V is TRBV13; no definite D call. The CDR3 extends over 16 amino acids. Trimming cost V 2 bases and J 4 bases, with 15 bases left between them. Germline V CDR1 and CDR2: PRHDT, FYEKMQ (reference sequence). The CDR3 here is CASSLNIKTRNQPQHF. The CDR3 nucleotides are TGTGCCAGCAGCTTAAACATTAAGACAAGGAATCAGCCCCAGCATTTT.

The J gene is TRBJ2-3, the V gene TRBV2, with D hard to call. Germline-derived CDR1 and CDR2 are SNHLY and FYNNEI. The CDR3 runs to 14 residues. Trimming pared 5 bases from V and 0 bases from J, leaving 9 bases between. The CDR3 spells CASSTETSTDTQYF. CDR3 sequence (DNA): TGTGCCAGCAGTACAGAAACTAGCACAGATACGCAGTATTTT.

The DNA of the CDR3 is TGTGCTAGTGGTTTGGGACAGGGAGAGGAGACCCAGTACTTC. Amino acid sequence: CASGLGQGEETQYF. The V and J genes are TRBV12-5 and TRBJ2-5, with 7 bases that match TRBD1. This CDR3 has 14 residues. J was trimmed by 5 bases and V by 1 base; bases with no gene match: 4. Germline V gives CDR1 LGHNT, CDR2 FRNRAP.

This chain links TRBV19 with TRBJ2-2; D perhaps matches TRBD1 (5 bases). Looked up from germline, CDR1 is LNHDA and CDR2 is SQIVND (reference sequence). Trimming took off 7 bases at V and 0 bases at J, with 18 bases between the two ends. This CDR3 contains 17 residues. DNA of the CDR3: TGTGCCAGTACCCCGCGTCCGGCAGGGACGAACACCGGGGAGCTGTTTTTT. Encoded protein: CASTPRPAGTNTGELFF.

Points on this clone: Other nucleotide sequences from this sample produce the same CDR3. CDR3 in amino acids: CASSPRSRENIQYF. The CDR3 nucleotides are TGTGCCAGCTCACCACGGTCTCGGGAAAACATTCAGTACTTC. The V gene is TRBV18, the J gene TRBJ2-4, with D hard to call. Germline assignment: CDR1 KGHSH and CDR2 LQKENI. Trimming removed 1 base from V and 5 bases from J, with 9 bases in between. The CDR3 sequence is 14 residues long.

The chain links TRBV6-6 to TRBJ1-4; no firm D call. The CDR3 has 15 amino acids. From germline, CDR1 is MNHNY and CDR2 SVGAGI (reference sequence). The V gene lost 5 bases and the J gene lost 0 bases, with 10 bases spanning the gap. This CDR3 reads CASSQDGTTNEKLFF. CDR3 nucleotides: TGTGCCAGCAGTCAAGACGGGACAACTAATGAAAAACTGTTTTTT.

This clone was seen just once. The gene calls are TRBV18 and TRBJ1-3, with D hard to call. Germline assignment: CDR1 KGHSH and CDR2 LQKENI. V gave up 3 bases and J gave up 1 base, with 10 bases separating them. The CDR3 contains 15 residues. The CDR3 bases are TGTGCCAGCTCACCGGTATCCGTATCTGGAAACACCATATATTTT. Translation gives CASSPVSVSGNTIYF.

CDR3 amino acids: CASSPQASQETQYF. The CDR3, as DNA: TGTGCCAGTAGTCCACAGGCTTCTCAAGAGACCCAGTACTTC. J is TRBJ2-5 and V is TRBV19, with TRBD1 as a possible D gene (5 bases). The CDR3 is 14 amino acids. Germline V gene data show CDR1 as LNHDA and CDR2 as SQIVND (reference sequence). V lost 5 bases and J 2 bases, leaving 12 bases between the germline ends.

This chain joins TRBV5-1 and TRBJ1-6; 8 bases are shared with TRBD1. The junction had 10 bases not matched to a gene; V was cut back by 6 bases and J by 11 bases. The CDR3 totals 14 residues. Germline lookup yields CDR1 SGHRS and CDR2 YFSETQ. CDR3 protein: CASNFGTGPTPLHF. The CDR3 DNA reads as TGCGCCAGCAATTTCGGGACAGGCCCCACACCCCTCCACTTT.

The rearrangement joins TRBV6-6 to TRBJ1-2; 8 bases map to TRBD1. Germline CDR1 and CDR2: MNHNY and SVGAGI (reference sequence). The CDR3 contains 13 residues. J was trimmed by 2 bases and V by 8 bases; bases with no gene match: 4. CDR3 region: CASGGQENYGYTF. CDR3 DNA: TGTGCCAGCGGGGGACAGGAGAACTATGGCTACACCTTC.

The J gene is TRBJ1-1, the V gene TRBV20-1, with D uncertain. Trimming removed 7 bases at V and 5 bases at J, with 11 bases between. The CDR3 totals 11 residues. Germline lookup yields CDR1 DFQATT and CDR2 SNEGSKA (reference sequence). CDR3: CSGLLRTEAFF. CDR3 nucleotides: TGCAGTGGACTTCTGCGGACTGAAGCTTTCTTT.

The V call is TRBV18, the J call TRBJ1-2; D gene uncertain. Germline CDR1 KGHSH, CDR2 LQKENI. The CDR3 consists of 14 residues. Deletions cut 0 bases from V and 4 bases from J, with 9 bases between. The CDR3 loop reads CASSPPPGAYGYTF. CDR3 nucleotide sequence: TGTGCCAGCTCACCACCGCCAGGCGCCTATGGCTACACCTTC.

The J gene is TRBJ1-2, the V gene TRBV19; tentatively, D is TRBD1 (6 bases). Per germline, CDR1 LNHDA and CDR2 SQIVND (reference sequence). V lost 5 bases and J lost 8, with 12 bases in between. The CDR3 has 12 amino acids. In DNA form, the CDR3 reads TGTGCCAGTAGTTTTACAGGGTCCGGCTACACCTTC. It translates to CASSFTGSGYTF.

This chain joins TRBV6-1 and TRBJ1-5, with 7 bases identical to TRBD1. The CDR3 extends over 15 amino acids. Per the germline V gene, CDR1 is MNHNS and CDR2 is SASEGT. Trimming took 6 bases from V and 1 from J; bases not matched to a gene: 6. CDR3 in DNA: TGTGCCAGCAGGATTACAGGGGCGAGCAATCAGCCCCAGCATTTT. It codes for CASRITGASNQPQHF.

V gene TRBV7-1 combines with J gene TRBJ1-1; D is undetermined. TRBV7-1 is labeled an ORF, and its function is uncertain. The ends were cut back, 1 base at V and 1 base at J, with 7 bases in the middle. The CDR3 totals 14 residues. CDR3 protein: CASSSGQRNTEAFF. DNA for the CDR3: TGTGCCAGCAGCTCAGGACAAAGGAACACTGAAGCTTTCTTT.

The chain couples TRBV5-1 to TRBJ1-1, with 10 bases aligning to TRBD1. Germline-derived CDR1 and CDR2 are SGHRS and YFSETQ. The CDR3 contains 18 residues. V shed 4 bases and J 3 bases; nucleotides not matched to a gene: 15. The CDR3, as DNA: TGCGCCAGCAGCCAACCTCCGGGACAGGGGTTTTTAGACACTGAAGCTTTCTTT. Translation: CASSQPPGQGFLDTEAFF.

V and J are TRBV5-1 and TRBJ2-1; D could derive from TRBD1 or TRBD2 (5 bases each). This CDR3 spans 14 amino acids. Germline V gives CDR1 SGHRS, CDR2 YFSETQ. Between the trimmed V and J ends, which lost 4 bases and 6 bases, there was a span of 14 bases. CDR3: CASSDGGLGNEQFF. The CDR3 nucleotides are TGCGCCAGCAGCGATGGGGGTTTGGGCAATGAGCAGTTCTTC.

CDR3 protein: CASSTGNTDTQYF. CDR3 nucleotides: TGTGCCAGCAGTACGGGGAACACAGATACGCAGTATTTT. The J gene is TRBJ2-3, the V gene TRBV7-9, with a weak D call TRBD2 (5 bases). CDR1 and CDR2 from the germline V gene are SEHNR and FQNEAQ (reference sequence). V lost 6 bases to trimming and J lost 2 bases, with 9 bases between them. This CDR3 has 13 residues.

This clone was seen once. J is TRBJ2-5 and V is TRBV19, with 7 bases matching TRBD1. Germline V gene data show CDR1 as LNHDA and CDR2 as SQIVND (reference sequence). V shed 9 bases and J 1 base; nucleotides not matched to a gene: 5. This CDR3 has 13 amino acids. CDR3 amino acids: CASSRTGQETQYF. In DNA form, the CDR3 reads TGTGCCAGCAGCCGGACAGGCCAAGAGACCCAGTACTTC.

The genes are TRBV7-9 and TRBJ2-5; D may be TRBD2 (6 bases). The CDR3 consists of 12 residues. CDR1 is SEHNR, CDR2 FQNEAQ, per germline (reference sequence). V shed 5 bases and J shed 5 bases, with 9 bases lying between them. The CDR3 loop is CASSRLGETQYF. DNA for the CDR3: TGTGCCAGCAGCCGACTAGGGGAGACCCAGTACTTC.

This sequence joins TRBV4-3 and TRBJ1-5, with unresolved D. The V end lost 4 bases, the J end lost 7 bases, and 11 bases lay between the germline ends. There are 13 residues in the CDR3. The germline CDR1 and CDR2 sequences are LGHNA and YSLEER. Written as DNA, the CDR3 is TGCGCCAGCAGCCCGGTGGGGTTCCAGCCCCAGCATTTT. This codes for CASSPVGFQPQHF.

The CDR3 DNA sequence: TGCAGTGCTATCCAGGAATACGAGCAGTACTTC. This translates into CSAIQEYEQYF. J is TRBJ2-7 and V is TRBV20-1; D ambiguous. The germline gives CDR1 DFQATT, CDR2 SNEGSKA (reference sequence). Trimming cost V 4 bases and J 4 bases, with 8 bases left between them. The CDR3 runs to 11 residues.

The J gene is TRBJ2-1, the V gene TRBV5-1; D uncertain. This CDR3 is 12 amino acids long. Germline V gene sequence: CDR1 SGHRS, CDR2 YFSETQ. Trimming removed 3 bases from V and 5 bases from J, with 6 bases in between. CDR3 protein: CASSSRNNEQFF. The CDR3 nucleotides read TGCGCCAGCAGCTCCCGGAACAATGAGCAGTTCTTC.

The chain carries TRBV6-6 and TRBJ2-7; maybe TRBD1 (6 bases). The V end lost 6 bases, the J end lost 3 bases, and 18 bases lay between the germline ends. CDR3 size: 15 residues. In germline, CDR1 is MNHNY, CDR2 SVGAGI (reference sequence). The CDR3 reads CASRKPGHGGYEQYF. CDR3 nucleotides: TGTGCCAGCAGAAAACCGGGACACGGAGGCTACGAGCAGTACTTC.